The 20 T cell receptor beta chains presented below share a single source sample, sequenced in a study of beta chain features in type 1 diabetes. All of the isolated RNA was reverse transcribed, so expressed TCRB transcripts were sequenced. Method: immunoSEQ multiplex PCR; TCRdb's copy keeps in-frame clones and lacks some. The sample consists of fewer than 500,000 clones, about 15% of them appearing once. Input material: naive CD4+ T cells from blood. These receptors came from a man aged 25 to 45 in good health.

The chain combines TRBV14 with TRBJ2-1; D is unclear. The CDR3 is 14 amino acids. Trimming stripped 3 bases from V and 2 bases from J, with 8 bases between. Germline loops: CDR1 SGHDN, CDR2 FVKESK. In DNA form, the CDR3 reads TGTGCCAGCAGCCATCCTAGGACCTACAATGAGCAGTTCTTC. Translated, it gives CASSHPRTYNEQFF.

The J gene is TRBJ2-2, the V gene TRBV7-9; D may be TRBD2 (6 bases). Germline loops: CDR1 SEHNR, CDR2 FQNEAQ (reference sequence). There are 13 residues in the CDR3. V lost 3 bases and J 4 bases, leaving 6 bases between the germline ends. For the CDR3, the DNA is TGTGCCAGCAGCTTTAGCGGCACCGGGGAGCTGTTTTTT. Its protein product is CASSFSGTGELFF.

This clone turned up a few times. The rearrangement joins TRBV5-1 to TRBJ2-1, with TRBD1 as a possible D gene (5 bases). CDR1 is SGHRS, CDR2 YFSETQ, per germline. CDR3 length: 13 amino acids. The V end was cut by 2 bases, the J end by 7 bases, with 10 bases between. The CDR3 loop reads CASSFQGLNEQFF. The DNA for the CDR3 is TGCGCCAGCAGCTTCCAGGGATTAAATGAGCAGTTCTTC.

The rearrangement links TRBV7-2 to TRBJ2-1; tentative D call: TRBD2 (5 bases). CDR3 length equals 13 residues. CDR1 and CDR2 (germline): SGHTA, FQGNSA. V gave up 5 bases and J gave up 5 bases, with 10 bases separating them. The CDR3 sequence is CASSRERHNEQFF. The DNA for the CDR3 is TGTGCCAGCAGCAGGGAGAGACACAATGAGCAGTTCTTC.

V usage is TRBV13 and J usage is TRBJ2-3; unclear D gene. Looked up from germline, CDR1 is PRHDT and CDR2 is FYEKMQ (reference sequence). CDR3 length: 14 amino acids. Trimming stripped 0 bases from V and 0 bases from J, with 4 bases between. In DNA form, the CDR3 reads TGTGCCAGCAGCTTAGGGAGGAGCACAGATACGCAGTATTTT. Amino acid sequence: CASSLGRSTDTQYF.

The chain joins TRBV7-2 to TRBJ2-4; the D gene is possibly TRBD2 (6 bases). Germline V gene lookup returns CDR1 SGHTA and CDR2 FQGNSA. Trimming cost V 5 bases and J 7 bases, with 15 bases left between them. There are 14 residues in the CDR3. In DNA form, the CDR3 reads TGTGCCAGCAGCCCAAGGGGAGGAGCGAACATTCAGTACTTC. Encoded protein: CASSPRGGANIQYF.

In this sample, this clone turned up a few times. The chain carries TRBV12-5 and TRBJ2-5; 8 bases map to TRBD1. Trimming at V came to 6 bases and at J to 4 bases, leaving 10 bases not matched to a gene. Per the germline V gene, CDR1 is LGHNT and CDR2 is FRNRAP. This CDR3 comprises 15 residues. The CDR3 is CASGRQNGQGETQYF. DNA of the CDR3: TGTGCTAGTGGCCGTCAAAATGGACAGGGAGAGACCCAGTACTTC.

This clone was observed a few times. V usage is TRBV7-6 and J usage is TRBJ2-3, with D perhaps TRBD2 (6 bases). From germline, CDR1 is SGHVS and CDR2 FNYEAQ. The CDR3 has 15 residues. Trimming took 2 bases from V and 3 from J, leaving 12 bases between them. CDR3: CASSLFRGGTDTQYF. DNA of the CDR3: TGTGCCAGCAGCTTATTCCGGGGAGGTACAGATACGCAGTATTTT.

This clone was seen a few times. The J gene is TRBJ1-2, the V gene TRBV20-1, with no clear D. V was pared by 6 bases and J by 6 bases, with 5 bases between. In germline, CDR1 is DFQATT, CDR2 SNEGSKA (reference sequence). This CDR3 contains 9 residues. The CDR3 here is CSALDGYTF. CDR3 bases: TGCAGTGCCCTGGATGGCTACACCTTC.

This clone has more than one count but fewer than ten. This chain connects TRBV10-3 to TRBJ2-1; D is unresolved. V lost 0 bases and J 7 bases, leaving 16 bases between the germline ends. The CDR3 has 16 residues. Germline V gene sequence: CDR1 ENHRY, CDR2 SYGVKD. The CDR3 is CAISESFLSSRNEQFF. CDR3 DNA sequence: TGTGCCATCAGTGAGTCGTTTTTATCTTCGCGGAATGAGCAGTTCTTC.

A few counts support this clone. The J gene is TRBJ1-2, the V gene TRBV2; perhaps TRBD1 as D (5 bases). V was clipped by 6 bases and J by 6 bases, with 8 bases between them. CDR3 length: 11 amino acids. CDR1 is SNHLY, CDR2 FYNNEI, per germline. The CDR3 is CASRNRNGYTF. The CDR3 bases are TGTGCCAGCAGAAACAGGAATGGCTACACCTTC.

This rearrangement joins TRBV29-1 to TRBJ2-7; D is unresolved. The germline V gene has CDR1 SQVTM and CDR2 ANQGSEA. Between the trimmed V and J ends, which lost 7 bases and 0 bases, there was a span of 16 bases. The CDR3 totals 14 residues. Here the CDR3 reads CSAARQLSSYEQYF. The CDR3 nucleotides read TGCAGCGCCGCAAGGCAGTTGAGCTCCTACGAGCAGTACTTC.

In its sample, this clone was seen a few times. The chain recombines TRBV9 with TRBJ1-2, with D hard to call. V was clipped by 0 bases and J by 2 bases, with 8 bases between them. This CDR3 is 14 amino acids long. Germline V lookup: CDR1 SGDLS, CDR2 YYNGEE. In DNA form, the CDR3 reads TGTGCCAGCAGCGTAGAAGTAGGGAACTATGGCTACACCTTC. The encoded protein is CASSVEVGNYGYTF.

V usage is TRBV29-1 and J usage is TRBJ2-1; D not resolved. This CDR3 region has 14 residues. Germline CDR1 is SQVTM and CDR2 is ANQGSEA. V dropped 5 bases and J dropped 4 bases, with 15 bases sitting between them. For the CDR3, the DNA is TGCAGCGTTTCTTTAGGGCAGCCGTACAATGAGCAGTTCTTC. Protein sequence: CSVSLGQPYNEQFF.

The rearrangement joins TRBV7-8 to TRBJ2-5; no firm D call. This CDR3 region has 10 residues. V was trimmed by 8 bases and J by 4 bases, leaving 5 bases between them. Germline V CDR1 and CDR2: SGHVS, FQNEAQ. The CDR3 DNA reads TGTGCCAGCGGCAGAGAGACCCAGTACTTC. The encoded protein is CASGRETQYF.

J is TRBJ2-3 and V is TRBV27; 8 bases are a match to TRBD1. Germline V gene sequence: CDR1 MNHEY, CDR2 SMNVEV (reference sequence). The CDR3 has 16 amino acids. V was clipped by 9 bases and J by 6 bases; unmatched bases: 17. CDR3 DNA: TGTGCCAGTGGACAGGGTGATCGATTCTTACGGGATACGCAGTATTTT. Translating it yields CASGQGDRFLRDTQYF.

This chain connects TRBV5-4 to TRBJ1-2; TRBD1 matches at 12 bases. Germline V gene lookup returns CDR1 SGHNT and CDR2 YYREEE (reference sequence). The CDR3 spans 14 residues. V lost 4 bases and J lost 8; bases outside the gene matches: 6. The CDR3 region is CASSAGQGARGYTF. In DNA, the CDR3 is TGTGCCAGCAGCGCGGGACAGGGGGCGAGGGGCTACACCTTC.

The chain couples TRBV7-2 to TRBJ2-7, with 7 bases that match TRBD1. The CDR3 totals 15 residues. The J segment lost 3 bases and the V segment lost 5 bases, leaving 10 bases of the junction unmatched. CDR1 SGHTA and CDR2 FQGNSA come from the germline V gene. DNA of the CDR3: TGTGCCAGCAGCCAGATGGGGACAGATTACTACGAGCAGTACTTC. Translating gives CASSQMGTDYYEQYF.

The V and J genes are TRBV15 and TRBJ2-3, with 12 bases that match TRBD2. J was trimmed by 3 bases and V by 1 base; bases with no gene match: 2. CDR1 is LNHNV and CDR2 is YYDKDF in the germline V gene (reference sequence). CDR3 size: 16 residues. The chain's CDR3 is CATSRGLAGATDTQYF. The DNA of the CDR3 is TGTGCCACCAGCAGAGGACTAGCGGGAGCGACAGATACGCAGTATTTT.

This clone was counted between two and nine times. The CDR3 coding sequence is TGTGCCAGCAGCTTTGGGAACTCGGGCACTGAAGCTTTCTTT. This gives the protein CASSFGNSGTEAFF. The chain carries TRBV7-9 and TRBJ1-1; D remains unclear. The CDR3 sequence is 14 residues long. V lost 3 bases and J 4 bases, leaving 12 bases between the germline ends. CDR1 SEHNR and CDR2 FQNEAQ come from the germline V gene (reference sequence). The whole variable domain, remainder taken from reference TRBV7-9 and TRBJ1-1, is DTGVSQNPRHKITKRGQNVTFRCDPISEHNRLYWYRQTLGQGPEFLTYFQNEAQLEKSRLLSDRFSAERPKGSFSTLEIQRTEQGDSAMYLCASSFGNSGTEAFFGQGTRLTVV.